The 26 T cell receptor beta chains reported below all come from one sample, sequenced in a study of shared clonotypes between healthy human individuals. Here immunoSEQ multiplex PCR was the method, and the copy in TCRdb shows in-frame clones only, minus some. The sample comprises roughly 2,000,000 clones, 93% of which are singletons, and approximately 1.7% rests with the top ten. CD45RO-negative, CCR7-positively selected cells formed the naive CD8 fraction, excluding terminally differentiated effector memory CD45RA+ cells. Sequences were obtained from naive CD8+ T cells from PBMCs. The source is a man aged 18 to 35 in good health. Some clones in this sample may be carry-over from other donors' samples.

The DNA for the CDR3 is TGTGCCAGCAGCTTCTGGGACAGGGGGACAGATACGCAGTATTTT. Translated, it gives CASSFWDRGTDTQYF. The gene calls are TRBV7-9 and TRBJ2-3; TRBD1 aligns across 11 bases. The CDR3 runs 15 residues. Germline values: CDR1 SEHNR, CDR2 FQNEAQ (reference sequence). After removal of 3 bases from V and 3 bases from J, the junction contained 2 bases not matched to a gene. Supplemented by reference TRBV7-9 and TRBJ2-3, the full variable domain reads DTGVSQNPRHKITKRGQNVTFRCDPISEHNRLYWYRQTLGQGPEFLTYFQNEAQLEKSRLLSDRFSAERPKGSFSTLEIQRTEQGDSAMYLCASSFWDRGTDTQYFGPGTRLTVL.

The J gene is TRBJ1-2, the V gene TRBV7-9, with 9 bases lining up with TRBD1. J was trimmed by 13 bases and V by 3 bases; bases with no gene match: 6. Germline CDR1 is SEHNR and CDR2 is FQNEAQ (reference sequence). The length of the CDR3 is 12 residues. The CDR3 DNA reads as TGTGCCAGCAGCTTTGGGACAGGGTTTTTCACCTTC. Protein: CASSFGTGFFTF.

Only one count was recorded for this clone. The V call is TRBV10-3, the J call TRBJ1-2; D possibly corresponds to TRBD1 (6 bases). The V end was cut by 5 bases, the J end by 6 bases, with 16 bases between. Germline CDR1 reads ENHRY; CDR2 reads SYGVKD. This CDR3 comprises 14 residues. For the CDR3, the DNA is TGTGCCATCAGTCGGGACCGAAAGGGGGATGGCTACACCTTC. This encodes CAISRDRKGDGYTF.

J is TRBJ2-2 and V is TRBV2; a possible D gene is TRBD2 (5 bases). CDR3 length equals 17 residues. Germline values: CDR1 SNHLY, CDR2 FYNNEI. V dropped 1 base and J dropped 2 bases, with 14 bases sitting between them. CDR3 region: CASSEVFSEGNTGELFF. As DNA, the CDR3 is TGTGCCAGCAGTGAAGTTTTTAGCGAGGGTAACACCGGGGAGCTGTTTTTT.

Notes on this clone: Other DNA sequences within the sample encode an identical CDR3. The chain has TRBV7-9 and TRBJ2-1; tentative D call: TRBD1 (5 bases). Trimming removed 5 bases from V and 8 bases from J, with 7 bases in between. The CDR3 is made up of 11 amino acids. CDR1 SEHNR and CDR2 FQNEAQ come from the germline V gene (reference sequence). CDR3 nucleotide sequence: TGTGCCAGCAGCCTAGGGGATGAGCAGTTCTTC. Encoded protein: CASSLGDEQFF.

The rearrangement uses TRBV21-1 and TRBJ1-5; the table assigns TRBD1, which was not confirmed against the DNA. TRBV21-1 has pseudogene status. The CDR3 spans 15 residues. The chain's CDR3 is CASSKGGRACEPQHF. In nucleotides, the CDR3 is TGTGCCAGCAGCAAAGGGGGCAGGGCGTGTGAACCCCAGCATTTT.

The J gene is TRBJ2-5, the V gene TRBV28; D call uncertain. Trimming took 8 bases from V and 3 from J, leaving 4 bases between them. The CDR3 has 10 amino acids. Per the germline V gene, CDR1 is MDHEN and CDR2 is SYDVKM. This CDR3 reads CASGKETQYF. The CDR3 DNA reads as TGTGCCAGCGGAAAAGAGACCCAGTACTTC.

The CDR3 DNA is TGTGCAAGTCGCTTAGGGCAGGGATCGCTGAACACTGAAGCTTTCTTT. This translates into CASRLGQGSLNTEAFF. The chain employs TRBV12-2 and TRBJ1-1; the table's D call TRBD1 went unverified against the DNA. TRBV12-2 is marked as a pseudogene. The CDR3 is 16 amino acids.

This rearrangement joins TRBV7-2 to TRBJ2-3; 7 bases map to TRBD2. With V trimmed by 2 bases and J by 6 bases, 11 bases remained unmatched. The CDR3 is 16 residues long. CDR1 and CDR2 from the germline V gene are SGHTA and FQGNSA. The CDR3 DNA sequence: TGTGCCAGCAGCTTAAGTGACGGGAGGTATTCGGATACGCAGTATTTT. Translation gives CASSLSDGRYSDTQYF. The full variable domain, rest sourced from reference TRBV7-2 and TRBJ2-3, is GAGVSQSPSNKVTEKGKDVELRCDPISGHTALYWYRQSLGQGLEFLIYFQGNSAPDKSGLPSDRFSAERTGGSVSTLTIQRTQQEDSAVYLCASSLSDGRYSDTQYFGPGTRLTVL.

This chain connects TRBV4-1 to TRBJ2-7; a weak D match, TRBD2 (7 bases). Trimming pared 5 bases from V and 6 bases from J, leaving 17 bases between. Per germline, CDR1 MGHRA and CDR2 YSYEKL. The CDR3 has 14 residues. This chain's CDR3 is CASSEAWEGGEQYF. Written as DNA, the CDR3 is TGCGCCAGCAGCGAAGCGTGGGAGGGGGGCGAGCAGTACTTC.

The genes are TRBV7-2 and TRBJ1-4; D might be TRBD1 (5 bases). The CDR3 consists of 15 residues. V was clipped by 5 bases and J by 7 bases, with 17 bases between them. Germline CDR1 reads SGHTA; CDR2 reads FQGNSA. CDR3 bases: TGTGCCAGCAGCCCCCCGGCGGGAAGGGGTGAAAAACTGTTTTTT. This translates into CASSPPAGRGEKLFF.

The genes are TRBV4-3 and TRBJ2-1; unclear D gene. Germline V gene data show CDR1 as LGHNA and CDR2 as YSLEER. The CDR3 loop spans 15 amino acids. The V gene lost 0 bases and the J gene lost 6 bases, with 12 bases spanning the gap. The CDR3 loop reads CASSQDHRHVNEQFF. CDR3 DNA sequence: TGCGCCAGCAGCCAAGATCATCGCCACGTCAATGAGCAGTTCTTC.

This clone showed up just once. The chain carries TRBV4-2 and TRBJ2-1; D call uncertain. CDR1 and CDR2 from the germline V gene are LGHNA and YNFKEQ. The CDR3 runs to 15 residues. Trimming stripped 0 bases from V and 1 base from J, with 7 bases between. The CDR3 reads CASSQEVHSYNEQFF. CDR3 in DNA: TGTGCCAGCAGCCAAGAAGTCCATTCCTACAATGAGCAGTTCTTC.

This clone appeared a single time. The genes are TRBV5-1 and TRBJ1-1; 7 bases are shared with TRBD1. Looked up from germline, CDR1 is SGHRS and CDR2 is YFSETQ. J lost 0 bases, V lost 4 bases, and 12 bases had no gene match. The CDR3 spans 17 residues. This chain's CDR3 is CASSVDRSGRVNTEAFF. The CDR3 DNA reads TGCGCCAGCAGCGTGGACAGGTCGGGTAGGGTGAACACTGAAGCTTTCTTT.

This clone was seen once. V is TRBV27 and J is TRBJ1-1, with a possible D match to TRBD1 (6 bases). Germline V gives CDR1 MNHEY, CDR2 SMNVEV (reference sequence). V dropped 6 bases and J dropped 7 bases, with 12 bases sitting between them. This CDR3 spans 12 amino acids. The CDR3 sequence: CASSKGGGEAFF. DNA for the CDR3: TGTGCCAGCAGCAAGGGGGGCGGTGAAGCTTTCTTT.

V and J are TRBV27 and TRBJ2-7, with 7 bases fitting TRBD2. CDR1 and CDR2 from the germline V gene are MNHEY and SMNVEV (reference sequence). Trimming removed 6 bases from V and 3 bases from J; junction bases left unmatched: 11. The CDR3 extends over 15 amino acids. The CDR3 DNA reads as TGTGCCAGCAGCCTGGGCGGGAGTCAGGTCTACGAGCAGTACTTC. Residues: CASSLGGSQVYEQYF.

The CDR3 DNA is TGTGCCAGCAGCGGAGGGGTCGGTGGGGCCAACGTCCTGACTTTC. Its protein is CASSGGVGGANVLTF. The chain joins TRBV9 to TRBJ2-6; tentatively, D is TRBD1 or TRBD2 (5 bases each). Germline lookup yields CDR1 SGDLS and CDR2 YYNGEE. CDR3 length: 15 residues. The V end lost 3 bases, the J end lost 3 bases, and 10 bases lay between the germline ends.

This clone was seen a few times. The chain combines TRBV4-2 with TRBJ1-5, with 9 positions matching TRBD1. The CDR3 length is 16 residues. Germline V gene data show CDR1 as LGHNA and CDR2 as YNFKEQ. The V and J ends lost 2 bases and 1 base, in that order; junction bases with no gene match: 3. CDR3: CASSQWTGASNQPQHF. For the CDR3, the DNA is TGTGCCAGCAGCCAATGGACAGGGGCGAGCAATCAGCCCCAGCATTTT.

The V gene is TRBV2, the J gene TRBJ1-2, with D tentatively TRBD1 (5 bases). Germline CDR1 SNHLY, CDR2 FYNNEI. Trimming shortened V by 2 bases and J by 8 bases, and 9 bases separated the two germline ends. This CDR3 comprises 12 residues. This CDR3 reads CASSELGQGYTF. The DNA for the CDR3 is TGTGCCAGCAGTGAATTGGGGCAGGGCTACACCTTC.

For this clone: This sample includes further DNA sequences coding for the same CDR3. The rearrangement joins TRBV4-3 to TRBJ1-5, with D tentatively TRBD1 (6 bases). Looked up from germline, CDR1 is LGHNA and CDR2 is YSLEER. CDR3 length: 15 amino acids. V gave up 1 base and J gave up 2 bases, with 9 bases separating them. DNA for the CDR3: TGCGCCAGCAGCCAAGGTTCAGGGGGCAATCAGCCCCAGCATTTT. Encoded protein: CASSQGSGGNQPQHF.

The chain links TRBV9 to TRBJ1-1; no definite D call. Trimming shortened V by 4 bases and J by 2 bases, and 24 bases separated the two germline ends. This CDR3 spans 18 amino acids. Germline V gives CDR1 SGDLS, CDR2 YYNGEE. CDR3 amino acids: CASSSSPWEPRGNTEAFF. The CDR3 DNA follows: TGTGCCAGCAGCTCTAGCCCCTGGGAGCCCCGAGGCAACACTGAAGCTTTCTTT.

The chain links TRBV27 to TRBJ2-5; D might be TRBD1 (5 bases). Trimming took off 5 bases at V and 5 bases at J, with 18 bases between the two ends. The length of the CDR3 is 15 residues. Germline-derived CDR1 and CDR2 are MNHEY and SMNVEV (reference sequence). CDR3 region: CASSLLAAQGETQYF. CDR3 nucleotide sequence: TGTGCCAGCAGTCTCCTCGCCGCTCAGGGCGAGACCCAGTACTTC.

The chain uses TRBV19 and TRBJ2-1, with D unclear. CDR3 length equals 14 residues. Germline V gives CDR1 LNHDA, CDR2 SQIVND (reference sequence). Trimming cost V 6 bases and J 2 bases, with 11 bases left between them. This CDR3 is CASSLTGPYNEQFF. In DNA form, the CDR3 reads TGTGCCAGTAGCCTGACTGGCCCCTACAATGAGCAGTTCTTC.

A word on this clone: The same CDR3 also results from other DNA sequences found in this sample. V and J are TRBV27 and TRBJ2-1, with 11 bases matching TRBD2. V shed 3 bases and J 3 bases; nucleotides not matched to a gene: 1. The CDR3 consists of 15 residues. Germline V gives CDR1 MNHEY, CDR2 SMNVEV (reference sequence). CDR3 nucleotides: TGTGCCAGCAGTTTGGGACTAGCGGACTACAATGAGCAGTTCTTC. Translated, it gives CASSLGLADYNEQFF.

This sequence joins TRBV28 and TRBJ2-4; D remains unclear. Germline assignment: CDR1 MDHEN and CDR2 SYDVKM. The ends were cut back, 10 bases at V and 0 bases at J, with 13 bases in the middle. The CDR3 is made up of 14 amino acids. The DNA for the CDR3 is TGTGCCACGATAGGGCTGGTAGCCAAAAACATTCAGTACTTC. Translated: CATIGLVAKNIQYF.

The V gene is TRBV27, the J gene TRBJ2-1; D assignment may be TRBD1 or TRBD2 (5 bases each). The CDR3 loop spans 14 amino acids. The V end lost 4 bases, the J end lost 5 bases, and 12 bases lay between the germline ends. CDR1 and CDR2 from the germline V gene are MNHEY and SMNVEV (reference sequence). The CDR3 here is CASSWGTSHNEQFF. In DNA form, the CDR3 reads TGTGCCAGCAGTTGGGGGACGTCCCACAATGAGCAGTTCTTC.